The clone carrying this T cell receptor (beta chain) is labeled medium-sized based on frequency. The data were obtained in a study of CXCR3-negative and CXCR3-positive naive CD8 T cells. The authors prepared UMI-labeled TRB cDNA libraries by 5' RACE. TCRdb reprocessed the 5' RACE reads, with one entry per CDR3 protein and no DNA. The listing records around 9,800 distinct CDR3 sequences. From germline, CDR1 is LGHNT and CDR2 FRNRAP. The CDR3 covers 16 residues. This TCR was sampled from a human donor in good health. Some clones in this sample may be carry-over from other donors' samples. The sample consisted of naive CXCR3- CD8+ T cells from blood. Subset described: CD45RO-CCR7+CD27+CD95- naive CD8+ T cells lacking CXCR3 (TNR3-). The chain employs TRBV12-5 and TRBJ2-1; the D call from TCRdb, TRBD2, cannot be confirmed without DNA. This CDR3 reads CASGLTEAVTGNEQFF.